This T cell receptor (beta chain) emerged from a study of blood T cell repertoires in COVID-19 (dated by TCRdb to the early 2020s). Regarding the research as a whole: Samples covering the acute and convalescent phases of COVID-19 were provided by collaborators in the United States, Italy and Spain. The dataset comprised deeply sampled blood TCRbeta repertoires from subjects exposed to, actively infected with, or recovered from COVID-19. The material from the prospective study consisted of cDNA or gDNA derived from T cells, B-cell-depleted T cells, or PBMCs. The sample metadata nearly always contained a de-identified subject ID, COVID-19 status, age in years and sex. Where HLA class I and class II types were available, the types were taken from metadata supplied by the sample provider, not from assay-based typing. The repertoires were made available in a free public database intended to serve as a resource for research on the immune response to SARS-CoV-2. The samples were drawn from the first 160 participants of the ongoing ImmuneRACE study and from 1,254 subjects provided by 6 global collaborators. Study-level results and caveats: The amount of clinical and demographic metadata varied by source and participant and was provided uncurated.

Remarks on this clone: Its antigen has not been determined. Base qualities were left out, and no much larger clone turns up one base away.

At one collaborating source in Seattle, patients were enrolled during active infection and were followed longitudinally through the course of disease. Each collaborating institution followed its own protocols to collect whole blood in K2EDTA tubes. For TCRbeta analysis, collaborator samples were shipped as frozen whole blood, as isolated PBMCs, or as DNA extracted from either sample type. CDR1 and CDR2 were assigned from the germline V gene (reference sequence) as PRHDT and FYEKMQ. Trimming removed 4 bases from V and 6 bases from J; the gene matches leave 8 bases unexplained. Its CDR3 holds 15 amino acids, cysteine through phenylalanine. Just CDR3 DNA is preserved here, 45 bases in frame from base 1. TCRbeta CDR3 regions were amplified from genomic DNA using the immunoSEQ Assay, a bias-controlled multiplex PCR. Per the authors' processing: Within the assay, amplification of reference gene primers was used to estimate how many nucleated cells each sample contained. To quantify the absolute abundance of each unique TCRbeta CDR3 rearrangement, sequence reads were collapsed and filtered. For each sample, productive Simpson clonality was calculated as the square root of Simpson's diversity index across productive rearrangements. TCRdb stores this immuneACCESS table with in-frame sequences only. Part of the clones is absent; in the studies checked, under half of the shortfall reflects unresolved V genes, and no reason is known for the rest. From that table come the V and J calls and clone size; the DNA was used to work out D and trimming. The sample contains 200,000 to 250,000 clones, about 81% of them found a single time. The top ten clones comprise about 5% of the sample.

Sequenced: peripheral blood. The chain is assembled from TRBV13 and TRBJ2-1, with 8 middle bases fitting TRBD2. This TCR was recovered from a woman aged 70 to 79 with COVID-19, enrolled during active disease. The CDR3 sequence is CASSYGGRKANEQFF. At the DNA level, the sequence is TGTGCCAGCAGCTATGGCGGGAGGAAAGCCAATGAGCAGTTCTTC.